Each of the 26 T cell receptor beta chains below was sequenced from the same sample in a study of blood T cell repertoires in COVID-19. Measured with immunoSEQ multiplex PCR; TCRdb has only the in-frame clones, and not every one. The data show roughly 120,000 clones, roughly 84% seen once. The sample taken for sequencing was peripheral blood. The receptors stem from a woman aged 50 to 60 with acute or convalescent COVID-19.

The chain has TRBV3-1 (or the pseudogene TRBV3-2) and TRBJ2-7, with D tentatively TRBD2 (5 bases). Trimming stripped 1 base from V and 7 bases from J, with 11 bases between. CDR3 size: 13 residues. Germline V lookup: CDR1 LGHDT, CDR2 YNNKEL (reference sequence). In DNA form, the CDR3 reads TGTGCCAGCAGCCAAGTGGGAGAGAGGGAGCAGTACTTC. This encodes CASSQVGEREQYF.

On this clone: Its ends do not fully match the called genes, so a read error is possible. The rearrangement joins TRBV12-3 or TRBV12-4 to TRBJ1-5, with unresolved D. This CDR3 has 12 residues. The CDR3, as DNA: TGTGCCAGCAGCAGTCTCAATCGGCCCCAGCATTTT. It codes for CASSSLNRPQHF.

This clone was counted a few times. The chain joins TRBV11-2 to TRBJ1-2, with D perhaps matching TRBD1 (5 bases). The CDR3 contains 14 residues. Deletions cut 1 base from V and 6 bases from J, with 12 bases between. Germline V lookup: CDR1 SGHAT, CDR2 FQNNGV. In DNA form, the CDR3 reads TGTGCCAGCAGCTTAGTGCGGGGACGGGATGGCTACACCTTC. Translating gives CASSLVRGRDGYTF.

This rearrangement joins TRBV28 to TRBJ2-3, with D possibly being TRBD2 (6 bases). The V gene's germline CDR1 is MDHEN and CDR2 SYDVKM. V was pared by 6 bases and J by 0 bases, with 13 bases between. The length of the CDR3 is 15 residues. The CDR3 coding sequence is TGTGCCAGCAGGGGCGGGGCGCTTAGCACAGATACGCAGTATTTT. It specifies CASRGGALSTDTQYF. The whole variable domain, filled in from reference TRBV28 and TRBJ2-3, reads DVKVTQSSRYLVKRTGEKVFLECVQDMDHENMFWYRQDPGLGLRLIYFSYDVKMKEKGDIPEGYSVSREKKERFSLILESASTNQTSMYLCASRGGALSTDTQYFGPGTRLTVL.

The chain carries TRBV15 and TRBJ2-3; 11 bases match TRBD2. The CDR3 is 16 amino acids. Germline-derived CDR1 and CDR2 are LNHNV and YYDKDF (reference sequence). The V segment lost 8 bases and the J segment 2 bases; nucleotides outside the gene matches: 9. This CDR3 reads CATAPRLAGSTDTQYF. The CDR3 region has the DNA TGTGCCACCGCCCCTCGACTAGCGGGGTCCACAGATACGCAGTATTTT. Full variable domain (remainder filled in from reference TRBV15 and TRBJ2-3): DAMVIQNPRYQVTQFGKPVTLSCSQTLNHNVMYWYQQKSSQAPKLLFHYYDKDFNNEADTPDNFQSRRPNTSFCFLDIRSPGLGDTAMYLCATAPRLAGSTDTQYFGPGTRLTVL.

The gene calls are TRBV5-1 and TRBJ2-3; D is perhaps TRBD2 (7 bases). Germline V gives CDR1 SGHRS, CDR2 YFSETQ. V lost 0 bases to trimming and J lost 5 bases, with 16 bases between them. CDR3 size: 16 residues. CDR3 protein: CASSLARQGGGDTQYF. CDR3 in DNA: TGCGCCAGCAGCTTGGCGCGGCAGGGAGGGGGAGATACGCAGTATTTT.

The chain joins TRBV11-2 to TRBJ1-2; D possibly corresponds to TRBD1 (6 bases). Trimming cost V 4 bases and J 2 bases, with 14 bases left between them. This CDR3 region has 15 residues. Germline loops: CDR1 SGHAT, CDR2 FQNNGV. CDR3 bases: TGTGCCAGCAGCTCGTGGGGGCAGGGAAACTATGGCTACACCTTC. Encoded protein: CASSSWGQGNYGYTF.

The chain links TRBV6-1 to TRBJ1-2, with 8 bases that match TRBD1. V lost 1 base to trimming and J lost 5 bases; unmatched junction nucleotides: 6. The CDR3 runs to 15 residues. Germline V gene sequence: CDR1 MNHNS, CDR2 SASEGT. The CDR3 DNA reads as TGTGCCAGCAGTGAAGGGCCGACAGGGGTGTATGGCTACACCTTC. Residues: CASSEGPTGVYGYTF.

The chain couples TRBV6-6 to TRBJ1-6; 7 nucleotides match TRBD1. After removal of 5 bases from V and 8 bases from J, the junction contained 12 bases not matched to a gene. The CDR3 covers 16 residues. Germline lookup yields CDR1 MNHNY and CDR2 SVGAGI (reference sequence). Here the CDR3 DNA reads TGTGCCAGCAGTATTGGGACAGCCAGGCAGGATTCACCCCTCCACTTT. This translates into CASSIGTARQDSPLHF.

This clone was seen a few times. The V and J genes are TRBV15 and TRBJ2-1; 14 bases line up with TRBD2. After removal of 8 bases from V and 7 bases from J, the junction contained 7 bases not matched to a gene. The CDR3 runs 15 residues. Germline V gene lookup returns CDR1 LNHNV and CDR2 YYDKDF (reference sequence). CDR3 residues: CATQAGTSGGNEQFF. DNA of the CDR3: TGTGCCACCCAAGCCGGGACTAGCGGGGGAAATGAGCAGTTCTTC.

This clone came up once. This chain links TRBV2 with TRBJ1-2; 10 nucleotides line up with TRBD1. Germline assignment: CDR1 SNHLY and CDR2 FYNNEI. The CDR3 is 14 amino acids. V lost 7 bases, J lost 4 bases, and 6 bases stayed unmatched. CDR3 in amino acids: CASTMTGGVYGYTF. DNA of the CDR3: TGTGCCAGCACTATGACAGGGGGCGTCTATGGCTACACCTTC. Combining the CDR3 with reference TRBV2 and TRBJ1-2 gives the whole variable domain EPEVTQTPSHQVTQMGQEVILRCVPISNHLYFYWYRQILGQKVEFLVSFYNNEISEKSEIFDDQFSVERPDGSNFTLKIRSTKLEDSAMYFCASTMTGGVYGYTFGSGTRLTVV.

The chain couples TRBV3-1 (or the pseudogene TRBV3-2) to TRBJ2-1, with TRBD2 identical over 8 bases. Losses at the gene ends were 4 bases for V and 4 bases for J; bases not matched to a gene: 9. The CDR3 length is 16 residues. Germline lookup yields CDR1 LGHDT and CDR2 YNNKEL (reference sequence). The DNA for the CDR3 is TGTGCCAGCAGCCGATCTCGGGGGGGCAGGTACAATGAGCAGTTCTTC. Amino acids: CASSRSRGGRYNEQFF.

The V call is TRBV30, the J call TRBJ1-1, with D tentatively TRBD1 (5 bases). This CDR3 has 13 residues. V shed 2 bases and J shed 1 base, with 8 bases lying between them. Germline V gene sequence: CDR1 GTSNPN, CDR2 SVGIG (reference sequence). CDR3 DNA: TGTGCCTGGAGTTTTACAGGGAACACTGAAGCTTTCTTT. This translates into CAWSFTGNTEAFF.

V is TRBV5-1 and J is TRBJ1-2; 9 nucleotides align to TRBD1. The V gene end was trimmed by 3 bases and the J gene end by 6 bases; junction bases not matched to a gene: 9. This CDR3 region has 15 residues. Germline V gene sequence: CDR1 SGHRS, CDR2 YFSETQ. CDR3 sequence (DNA): TGCGCCAGCAGCTGGGGAACAGGGGGCGAGGATGGCTACACCTTC. It codes for CASSWGTGGEDGYTF.

This clone appeared a few times. This rearrangement joins TRBV7-2 to TRBJ1-2; 7 nucleotides line up with TRBD1. With V trimmed by 2 bases and J by 8 bases, 8 bases remained unmatched. CDR1 is SGHTA, CDR2 FQGNSA, per germline. The CDR3 length is 14 residues. Here the CDR3 DNA reads TGTGCCAGCAGCTTAAATGGACAGGATAGCGGCTACACCTTC. It is translated as CASSLNGQDSGYTF.

V gene TRBV6-5 combines with J gene TRBJ2-7; weak D call: TRBD1 (7 bases). CDR1 and CDR2 from the germline V gene are MNHEY and SVGAGI. The CDR3 is 14 amino acids. The V end was cut by 5 bases, the J end by 2 bases, with 13 bases between. The CDR3 loop reads CASSPQGGAYEQYF. The CDR3, as DNA: TGTGCCAGCAGTCCCCAGGGGGGCGCCTACGAGCAGTACTTC.

The chain uses TRBV6-1 and TRBJ1-2; D is undetermined. CDR1 and CDR2 from the germline V gene are MNHNS and SASEGT. V was cut by 3 bases and J by 0 bases, with 5 bases left in between. This CDR3 has 13 amino acids. Here the CDR3 reads CASSDRPNYGYTF. For the CDR3, the DNA is TGTGCCAGCAGTGACAGGCCTAACTATGGCTACACCTTC.

The chain is built from TRBV30 and TRBJ1-2; 7 bases map to TRBD1. Germline loops: CDR1 GTSNPN, CDR2 SVGIG (reference sequence). The CDR3 sequence is 14 residues long. J lost 2 bases, V lost 5 bases, and 8 bases had no gene match. In DNA form, the CDR3 reads TGTGCCTGGTCCCGGGACAGTCTCAACTATGGCTACACCTTC. This encodes CAWSRDSLNYGYTF. Looking up the rest from reference TRBV30 and TRBJ1-2 gives the full variable domain: SQTIHQWPATLVQPVGSPLSLECTVEGTSNPNLYWYRQAAGRGLQLLFYSVGIGQISSEVPQNLSASRPQDRQFILSSKKLLLSDSGFYLCAWSRDSLNYGYTFGSGTRLTVV.

In this sample, this clone turned up once. J is TRBJ1-2 and V is TRBV19; tentatively, D is TRBD1 (5 bases). The length of the CDR3 is 14 residues. The germline V gene encodes CDR1 LNHDA and CDR2 SQIVND (reference sequence). V shed 6 bases and J shed 4 bases, with 15 bases lying between them. The CDR3 region has the DNA TGTGCCAGTAGGCCTAGCGACAGCATCTATGGCTACACCTTC. It specifies CASRPSDSIYGYTF. The full variable domain, its missing parts supplied by reference TRBV19 and TRBJ1-2, is DGGITQSPKYLFRKEGQNVTLSCEQNLNHDAMYWYRQDPGQGLRLIYYSQIVNDFQKGDIAEGYSVSREKKESFPLTVTSAQKNPTAFYLCASRPSDSIYGYTFGSGTRLTVV.

The chain has TRBV6-5 and TRBJ1-1; possible D gene TRBD1, 5 bases. The germline gives CDR1 MNHEY, CDR2 SVGAGI. The V and J ends lost 7 bases and 6 bases respectively, with 15 bases between them. The CDR3 is 13 amino acids. The CDR3 protein is CASIQGFWAEAFF. Written as DNA, the CDR3 is TGTGCCAGCATTCAGGGCTTTTGGGCTGAAGCTTTCTTT.

The chain couples TRBV6-4 to TRBJ2-1, with a tentative D call TRBD2 (5 bases). V lost 0 bases and J 3 bases, leaving 12 bases between the germline ends. Germline CDR1 and CDR2: MRHNA and SNTAGT. There are 16 residues in the CDR3. The CDR3 spells CASSDSIRGFYNEQFF. CDR3 DNA sequence: TGTGCCAGCAGTGACTCCATCCGGGGATTCTACAATGAGCAGTTCTTC.

The chain has TRBV5-4 and TRBJ1-2; no definite D call. Germline values: CDR1 SGHNT, CDR2 YYREEE (reference sequence). The CDR3 contains 15 residues. Trimming pared 1 base from V and 0 bases from J, leaving 10 bases between. The CDR3: CASSLFRRANYGYTF. The CDR3 bases are TGTGCCAGCAGCTTGTTTCGGAGGGCTAACTATGGCTACACCTTC. Using reference TRBV5-4 and TRBJ1-2 for the parts outside the CDR3, the full variable domain is ETGVTQSPTHLIKTRGQQVTLRCSSQSGHNTVSWYQQALGQGPQFIFQYYREEENGRGNFPPRFSGLQFPNYSSELNVNALELDDSALYLCASSLFRRANYGYTFGSGTRLTVV.

This clone occurred once. The genes are TRBV18 and TRBJ2-3; D might be TRBD2 (6 bases). The CDR3 covers 14 residues. Trimming shortened V by 0 bases and J by 3 bases, and 7 bases separated the two germline ends. Germline CDR1 reads KGHSH; CDR2 reads LQKENI. CDR3: CASSPPEGTDTQYF. CDR3 nucleotide sequence: TGTGCCAGCTCACCACCGGAGGGGACAGATACGCAGTATTTT.

The chain links TRBV28 to TRBJ2-6; 11 nucleotides agree with TRBD1. Germline V CDR1 and CDR2: MDHEN, SYDVKM. The CDR3 runs to 16 residues. The ends lost 6 bases at V and 0 bases at J; junction bases unmatched: 1. CDR3 loop: CASRGTGGSGANVLTF. The CDR3 nucleotides are TGTGCCAGCAGGGGGACAGGGGGCTCTGGGGCCAACGTCCTGACTTTC.

The V gene is TRBV19, the J gene TRBJ1-5, with D tentatively TRBD1 (6 bases). V shed 3 bases and J shed 4 bases, with 13 bases lying between them. The CDR3 is made up of 15 amino acids. The germline V gene has CDR1 LNHDA and CDR2 SQIVND (reference sequence). CDR3: CASSMGRGGNQPQHF. The CDR3 bases are TGTGCCAGTAGTATGGGCAGGGGCGGTAATCAGCCCCAGCATTTT.

The J gene is TRBJ1-3, the V gene TRBV18; D remains unclear. The germline gives CDR1 KGHSH, CDR2 LQKENI. The CDR3 is 19 residues long. V lost 4 bases, J lost 4 bases, and 26 bases lay in between. CDR3 sequence reads: CASSLYRRQVKVGGNTIYF. CDR3 sequence (DNA): TGTGCCAGCTCACTCTATAGGCGACAAGTTAAAGTAGGAGGAAACACCATATATTTT.